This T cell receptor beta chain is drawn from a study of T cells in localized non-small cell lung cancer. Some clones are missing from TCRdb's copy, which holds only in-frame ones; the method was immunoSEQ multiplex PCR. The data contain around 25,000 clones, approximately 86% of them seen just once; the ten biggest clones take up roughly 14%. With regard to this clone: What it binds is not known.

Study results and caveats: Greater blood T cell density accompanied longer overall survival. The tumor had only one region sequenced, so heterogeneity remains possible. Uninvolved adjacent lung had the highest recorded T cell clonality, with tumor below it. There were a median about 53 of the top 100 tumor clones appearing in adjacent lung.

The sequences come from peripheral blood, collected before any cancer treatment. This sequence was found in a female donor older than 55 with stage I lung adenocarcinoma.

CDR3 in DNA: TGTGCCAGCAGCATCGGGACTAGCGGGAGGCGCATAGGGGAGACCCAGTACTTC. Its translation is CASSIGTSGRRIGETQYF. The gene calls are TRBV5-4 and TRBJ2-5, with 15 bases fitting TRBD2. V dropped 4 bases and J dropped 5; count of bases not matched to a gene: 12. The CDR3 spans 18 residues. Germline V gene sequence: CDR1 SGHNT, CDR2 YYREEE (reference sequence). Supplemented by reference TRBV5-4 and TRBJ2-5, the full variable domain reads ETGVTQSPTHLIKTRGQQVTLRCSSQSGHNTVSWYQQALGQGPQFIFQYYREEENGRGNFPPRFSGLQFPNYSSELNVNALELDDSALYLCASSIGTSGRRIGETQYFGPGTRLLVL.